The rows below give T cell receptor beta chains drawn from one sample of a study of blood T cell repertoires in COVID-19. TCRdb keeps only in-frame clones here, not all; method: immunoSEQ multiplex PCR. The sample carries nearly 350,000 clones, approximately 91% recorded once. Material for sequencing was peripheral blood. Receptors originate from a woman between 65 and 79 years old with COVID-19, enrolled during active disease. Each CDR3 is given with its conserved first and last residue. D genes are given only for firm matches.

D gene	J gene	V gene	CDR3 protein
TRBD1	TRBJ1-6	TRBV19	CASSLTGRRSPLHF
TRBD2	TRBJ2-7	TRBV11-2	CASSLPSAGVYEQYF
-	TRBJ2-3	TRBV20-1	CSASGPGLSTDTQYF
-	TRBJ1-4	TRBV6-5	CASNTGNSGEKLFF
TRBD1	TRBJ1-3	TRBV9	CASSAGQRYSGNTIYF
TRBD1	TRBJ1-6	TRBV14	CASSQGVGQVRSPLHF
-	TRBJ2-5	TRBV6-5	CASSRAGFKETQYF
TRBD1	TRBJ1-1	TRBV7-9	CASSLRGPQGGSGTEAFF
-	TRBJ1-2	TRBV28	CASSPRGRGKANYGYTF
-	TRBJ2-2	TRBV9	CASSVNPEDRNTGELFF
TRBD2	TRBJ2-1	TRBV6-4	CASSLSGGDYNEQFF
TRBD1	TRBJ1-1	TRBV30	CAWSVRGPAEAFF
TRBD1	TRBJ1-1	TRBV24-1	CATSEATGDTEAFF
-	TRBJ1-1	TRBV12-5	CASGRGQRTEAFF
-	TRBJ1-2	TRBV7-2	CASSLARMGGGYTF
-	TRBJ1-2	TRBV11-2	CASSLDPFYGYTF
-	TRBJ1-4	TRBV27	CASTPQGSTNEKLFF
-	TRBJ1-1	TRBV12-3/TRBV12-4	CASTLGVDTEAFF
-	TRBJ1-2	TRBV28	CASSRGQPGGGYTF
-	TRBJ2-1	TRBV12-3/TRBV12-4	CASAGIDVEQFF
-	TRBJ1-5	TRBV19	CASSPIQKSQHF
TRBD1	TRBJ1-3	TRBV5-4	CASSLDRGAGNTIYF
TRBD1	TRBJ1-1	TRBV5-6	CASSPTGTGNTEAFF
TRBD1	TRBJ1-4	TRBV5-6	CASSLTGGTNEKLFF
TRBD1	TRBJ1-4	TRBV10-1	CASRENRGPNEKLFF
TRBD1	TRBJ1-5	TRBV6-6	CASSWGQPSNQPQHF
-	TRBJ2-7	TRBV5-1	CASSLGTDHEQYF
TRBD1	TRBJ1-1	TRBV29-1	CSALTGLRTEAFF
-	TRBJ2-7	TRBV4-1	CASSESRGGRTYEQYF
-	TRBJ2-2	TRBV9	CASSLRGNTGELFF
-	TRBJ1-3	TRBV7-2	CASSLDRNSGNTIYF
-	TRBJ2-1	TRBV21-1	CASRTGSRTPFHNEQFF
-	TRBJ1-1	TRBV7-9	CASSLGQSRNEAFF
TRBD1	TRBJ1-6	TRBV19	CASSKLQGGNSPLHF
TRBD1	TRBJ1-1	TRBV7-9	CASSLPTTGGNTEAFF
-	TRBJ1-5	TRBV30	CAWSGQDQPQHF
-	TRBJ1-2	TRBV7-9	CASSHMRGDYGYTF
TRBD1	TRBJ1-1	TRBV29-1	CSVGYRDRARDEAFF
TRBD1	TRBJ2-5	TRBV4-1	CASRGQQETQYF
-	TRBJ2-1	TRBV18	CASSPMTSSYNEQFF
-	TRBJ1-2	TRBV19	CASSISLGGDYGYTF
-	TRBJ1-3	TRBV7-8	CASSLFSGNTIYF
-	TRBJ1-1	TRBV18	CASSPDRWGTEAFF
-	TRBJ2-7	TRBV18	CASSPPGQFYEQYF
-	TRBJ1-5	TRBV30	CAWTVGSNQPQHF
-	TRBJ2-1	TRBV12-3/TRBV12-4	CASSPTGSNEQFF
-	TRBJ1-3	TRBV9	CASSVSGFGNTIYF
-	TRBJ1-4	TRBV6-5	CASSYARTNEKLFF
-	TRBJ2-5	TRBV7-9	CASSPTPYWRGQETQYF
TRBD1	TRBJ2-7	TRBV7-2	CASNPGQGAYEQYF